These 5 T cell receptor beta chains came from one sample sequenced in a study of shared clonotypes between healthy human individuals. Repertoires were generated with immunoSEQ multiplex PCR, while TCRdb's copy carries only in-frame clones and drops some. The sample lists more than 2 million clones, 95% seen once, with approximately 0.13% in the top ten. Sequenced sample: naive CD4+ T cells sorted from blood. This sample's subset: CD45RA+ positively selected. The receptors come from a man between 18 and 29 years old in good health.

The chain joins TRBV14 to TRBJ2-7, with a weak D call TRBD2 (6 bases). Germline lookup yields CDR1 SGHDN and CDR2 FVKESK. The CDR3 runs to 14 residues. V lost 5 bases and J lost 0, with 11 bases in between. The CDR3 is CASSKRGDSYEQYF. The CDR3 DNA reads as TGTGCCAGCAGCAAACGCGGGGACTCCTACGAGCAGTACTTC. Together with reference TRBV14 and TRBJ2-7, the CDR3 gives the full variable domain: EAGVTQFPSHSVIEKGQTVTLRCDPISGHDNLYWYRRVMGKEIKFLLHFVKESKQDESGMPNNRFLAERTGGTYSTLKVQPAELEDSGVYFCASSKRGDSYEQYFGPGTRLTVT.

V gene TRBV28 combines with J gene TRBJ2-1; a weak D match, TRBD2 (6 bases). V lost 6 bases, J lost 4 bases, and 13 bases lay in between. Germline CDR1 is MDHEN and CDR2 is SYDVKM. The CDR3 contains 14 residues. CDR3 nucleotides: TGTGCCAGCAGCCCGGCGGGGCATTACAATGAGCAGTTCTTC. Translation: CASSPAGHYNEQFF.

CDR3 DNA: TGTGCCAGCAGCTTGCCCAGGCAAGAGACCCAGTACTTC. Its protein product is CASSLPRQETQYF. The chain uses TRBV5-4 and TRBJ2-5, with no clear D. The V gene lost 1 base and the J gene lost 2 bases, with 6 bases spanning the gap. Germline V gene sequence: CDR1 SGHNT, CDR2 YYREEE (reference sequence). The CDR3 covers 13 residues.

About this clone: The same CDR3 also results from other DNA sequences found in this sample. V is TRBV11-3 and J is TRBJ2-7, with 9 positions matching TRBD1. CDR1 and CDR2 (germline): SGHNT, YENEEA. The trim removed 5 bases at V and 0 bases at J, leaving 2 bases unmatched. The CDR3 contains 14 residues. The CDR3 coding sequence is TGTGCCAGCAGCCCGACAGGGGGCTCCTACGAGCAGTACTTC. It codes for CASSPTGGSYEQYF.

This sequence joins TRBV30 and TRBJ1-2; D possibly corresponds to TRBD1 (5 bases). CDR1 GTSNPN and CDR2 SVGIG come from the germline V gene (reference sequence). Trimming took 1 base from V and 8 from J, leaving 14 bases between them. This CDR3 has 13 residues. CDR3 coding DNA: TGTGCCTGGAGTGCCGGAGGTGGGGGGGGCTACACCTTC. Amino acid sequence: CAWSAGGGGGYTF.